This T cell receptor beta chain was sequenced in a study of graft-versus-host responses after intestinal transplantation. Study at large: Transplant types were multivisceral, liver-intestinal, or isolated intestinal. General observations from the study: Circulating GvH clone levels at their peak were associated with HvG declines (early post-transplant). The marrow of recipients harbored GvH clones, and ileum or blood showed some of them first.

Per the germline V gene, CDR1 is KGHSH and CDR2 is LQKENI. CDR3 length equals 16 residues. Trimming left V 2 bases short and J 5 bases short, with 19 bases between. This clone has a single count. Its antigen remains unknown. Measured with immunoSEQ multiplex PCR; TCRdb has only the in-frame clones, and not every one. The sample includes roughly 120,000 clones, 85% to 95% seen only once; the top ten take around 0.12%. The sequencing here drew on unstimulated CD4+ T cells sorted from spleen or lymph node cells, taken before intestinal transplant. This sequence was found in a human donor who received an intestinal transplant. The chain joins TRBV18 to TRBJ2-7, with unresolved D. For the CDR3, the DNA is TGTGCCAGCTCACCAGGATCAGGTTTTACAAACCACGAGCAGTACTTC. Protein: CASSPGSGFTNHEQYF.